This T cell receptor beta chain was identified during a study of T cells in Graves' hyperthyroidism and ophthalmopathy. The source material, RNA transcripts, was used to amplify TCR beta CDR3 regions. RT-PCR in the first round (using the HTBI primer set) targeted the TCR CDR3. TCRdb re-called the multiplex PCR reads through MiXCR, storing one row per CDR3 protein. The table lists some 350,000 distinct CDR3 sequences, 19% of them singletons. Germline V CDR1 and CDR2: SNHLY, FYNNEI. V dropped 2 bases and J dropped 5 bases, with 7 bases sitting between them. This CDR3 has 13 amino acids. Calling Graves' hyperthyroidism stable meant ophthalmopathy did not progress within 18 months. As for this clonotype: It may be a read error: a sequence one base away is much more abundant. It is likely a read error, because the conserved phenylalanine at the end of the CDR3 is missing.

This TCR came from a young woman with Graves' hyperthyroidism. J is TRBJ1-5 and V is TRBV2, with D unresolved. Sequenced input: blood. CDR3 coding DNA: TGTGCCAGCAGTGAAAACGAGGATCAGCCCCAGCATGTT. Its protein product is CASSENEDQPQHV.